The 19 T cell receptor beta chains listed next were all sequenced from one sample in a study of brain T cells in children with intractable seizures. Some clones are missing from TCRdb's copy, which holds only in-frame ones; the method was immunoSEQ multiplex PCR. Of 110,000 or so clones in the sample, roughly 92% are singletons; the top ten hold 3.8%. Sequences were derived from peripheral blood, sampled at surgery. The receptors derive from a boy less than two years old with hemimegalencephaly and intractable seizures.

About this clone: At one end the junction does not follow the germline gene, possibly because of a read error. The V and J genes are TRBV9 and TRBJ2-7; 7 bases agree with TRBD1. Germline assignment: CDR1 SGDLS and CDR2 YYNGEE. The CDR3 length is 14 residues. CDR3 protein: CASSVVEGAGTVHF. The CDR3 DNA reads TGTGCCAGCAGCGTAGTAGAGGGGGCCGGGACAGTCCACTTC.

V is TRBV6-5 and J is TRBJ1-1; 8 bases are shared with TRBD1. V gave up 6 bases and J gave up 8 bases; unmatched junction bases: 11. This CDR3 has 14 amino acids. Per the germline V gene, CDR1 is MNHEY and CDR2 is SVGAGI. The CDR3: CASRTPGGPLEAFF. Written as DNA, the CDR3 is TGTGCCAGCAGAACTCCAGGGGGCCCCCTCGAAGCTTTCTTT.

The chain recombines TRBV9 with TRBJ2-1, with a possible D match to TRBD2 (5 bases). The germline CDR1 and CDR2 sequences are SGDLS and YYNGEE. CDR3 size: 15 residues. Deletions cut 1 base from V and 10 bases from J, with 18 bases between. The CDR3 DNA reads TGTGCCAGCAGCGTAAACTTCCGGGATTCTGGGGAGCAGTTCTTC. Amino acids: CASSVNFRDSGEQFF.

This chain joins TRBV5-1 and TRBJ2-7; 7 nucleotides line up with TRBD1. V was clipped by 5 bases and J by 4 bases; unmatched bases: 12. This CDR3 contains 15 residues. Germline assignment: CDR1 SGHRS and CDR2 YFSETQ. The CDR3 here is CASRSRDSALYEQYF. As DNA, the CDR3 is TGCGCCAGCAGAAGCCGGGACAGTGCCCTGTACGAGCAGTACTTC.

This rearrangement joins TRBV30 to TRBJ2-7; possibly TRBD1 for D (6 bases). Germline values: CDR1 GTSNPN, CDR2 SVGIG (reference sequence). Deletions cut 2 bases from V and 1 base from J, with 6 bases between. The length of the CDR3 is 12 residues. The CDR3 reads CAWSQGSYEQYF. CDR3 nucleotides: TGTGCCTGGAGTCAGGGGTCCTACGAGCAGTACTTC. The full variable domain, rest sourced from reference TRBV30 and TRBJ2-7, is SQTIHQWPATLVQPVGSPLSLECTVEGTSNPNLYWYRQAAGRGLQLLFYSVGIGQISSEVPQNLSASRPQDRQFILSSKKLLLSDSGFYLCAWSQGSYEQYFGPGTRLTVT.

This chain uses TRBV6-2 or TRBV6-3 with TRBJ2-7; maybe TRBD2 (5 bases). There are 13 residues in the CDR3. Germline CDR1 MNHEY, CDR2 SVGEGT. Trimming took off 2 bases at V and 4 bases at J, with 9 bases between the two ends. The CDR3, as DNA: TGTGCCAGCAGTTACGATTGGGAGTACGAGCAGTACTTC. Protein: CASSYDWEYEQYF.

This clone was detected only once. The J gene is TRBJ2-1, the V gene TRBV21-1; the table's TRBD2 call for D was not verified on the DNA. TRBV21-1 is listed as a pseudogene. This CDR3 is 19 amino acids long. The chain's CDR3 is CASSNCRPGLAGTYNEQFF. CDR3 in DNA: TGTGCCAGCAGCAACTGCAGGCCGGGACTAGCGGGAACCTACAATGAGCAGTTCTTC.

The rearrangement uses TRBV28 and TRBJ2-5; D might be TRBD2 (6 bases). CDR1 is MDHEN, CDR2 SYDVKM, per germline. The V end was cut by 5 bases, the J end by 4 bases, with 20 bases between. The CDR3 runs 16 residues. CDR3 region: CASSPQEGVRGETQYF. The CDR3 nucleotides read TGTGCCAGCAGTCCCCAGGAGGGAGTTAGGGGAGAGACCCAGTACTTC. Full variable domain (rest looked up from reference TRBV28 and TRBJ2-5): DVKVTQSSRYLVKRTGEKVFLECVQDMDHENMFWYRQDPGLGLRLIYFSYDVKMKEKGDIPEGYSVSREKKERFSLILESASTNQTSMYLCASSPQEGVRGETQYFGPGTRLLVL.

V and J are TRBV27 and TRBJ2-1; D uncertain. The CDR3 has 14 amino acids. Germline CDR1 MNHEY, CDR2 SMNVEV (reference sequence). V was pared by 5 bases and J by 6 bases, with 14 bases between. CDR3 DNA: TGTGCCAGCAGTCCCACTCCTAGAAGCAATGAGCAGTTCTTC. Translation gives CASSPTPRSNEQFF.

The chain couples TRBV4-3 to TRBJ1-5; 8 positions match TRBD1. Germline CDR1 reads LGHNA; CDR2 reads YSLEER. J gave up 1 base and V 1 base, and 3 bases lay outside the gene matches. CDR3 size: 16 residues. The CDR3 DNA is TGCGCCAGCAGCCAAGGGACAGGGTTAAGCAATCAGCCCCAGCATTTT. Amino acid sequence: CASSQGTGLSNQPQHF.

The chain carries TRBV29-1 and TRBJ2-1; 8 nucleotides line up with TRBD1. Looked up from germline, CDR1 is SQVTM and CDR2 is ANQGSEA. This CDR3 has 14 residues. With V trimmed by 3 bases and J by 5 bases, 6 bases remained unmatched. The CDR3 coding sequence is TGCAGCGTTGAGGGCGCAGGGGGCCACAATGAGCAGTTCTTC. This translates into CSVEGAGGHNEQFF.

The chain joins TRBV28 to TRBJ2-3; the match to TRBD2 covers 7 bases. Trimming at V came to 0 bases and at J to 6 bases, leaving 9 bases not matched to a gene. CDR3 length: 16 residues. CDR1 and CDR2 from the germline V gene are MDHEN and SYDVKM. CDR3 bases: TGTGCCAGCAGTTTATGGGGGAGGGACGAGGCGGATACGCAGTATTTT. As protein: CASSLWGRDEADTQYF.

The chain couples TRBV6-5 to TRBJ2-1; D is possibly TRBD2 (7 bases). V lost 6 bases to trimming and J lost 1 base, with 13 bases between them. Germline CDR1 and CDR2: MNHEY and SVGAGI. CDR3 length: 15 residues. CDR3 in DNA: TGTGCCAGCAGGAGGGGAGGGGGTTCCTACAATGAGCAGTTCTTC. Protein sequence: CASRRGGGSYNEQFF.

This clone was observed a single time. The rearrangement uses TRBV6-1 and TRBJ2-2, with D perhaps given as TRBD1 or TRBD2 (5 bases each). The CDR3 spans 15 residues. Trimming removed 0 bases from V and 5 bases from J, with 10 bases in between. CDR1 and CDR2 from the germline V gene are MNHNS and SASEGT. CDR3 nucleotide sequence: TGTGCCAGCAGTGAAGCAGGCGAGGGGACCGGGGAGCTGTTTTTT. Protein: CASSEAGEGTGELFF.

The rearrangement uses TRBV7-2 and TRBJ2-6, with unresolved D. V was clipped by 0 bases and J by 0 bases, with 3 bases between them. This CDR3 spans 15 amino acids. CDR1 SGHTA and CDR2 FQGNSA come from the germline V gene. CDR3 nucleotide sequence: TGTGCCAGCAGCTTAGCCCTCTCTGGGGCCAACGTCCTGACTTTC. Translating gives CASSLALSGANVLTF.

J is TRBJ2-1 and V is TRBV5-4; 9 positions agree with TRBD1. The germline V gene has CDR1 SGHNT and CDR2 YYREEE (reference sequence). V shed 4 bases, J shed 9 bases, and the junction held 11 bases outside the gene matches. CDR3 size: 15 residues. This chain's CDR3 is CASSLDRGGWGEQFF. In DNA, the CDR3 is TGTGCCAGCAGCCTGGACAGGGGAGGGTGGGGTGAGCAGTTCTTC.

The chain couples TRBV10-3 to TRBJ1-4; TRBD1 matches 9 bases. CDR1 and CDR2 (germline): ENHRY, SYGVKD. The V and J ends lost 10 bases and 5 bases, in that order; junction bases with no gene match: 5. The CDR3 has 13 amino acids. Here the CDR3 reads CATRDRVNEKLFF. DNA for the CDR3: TGTGCCACCCGGGACAGGGTAAATGAAAAACTGTTTTTT.

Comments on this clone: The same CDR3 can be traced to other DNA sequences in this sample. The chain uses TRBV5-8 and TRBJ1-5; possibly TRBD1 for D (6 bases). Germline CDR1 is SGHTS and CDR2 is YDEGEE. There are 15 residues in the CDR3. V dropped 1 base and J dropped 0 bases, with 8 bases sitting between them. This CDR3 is CASSLQGYSNQPQHF. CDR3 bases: TGTGCCAGCAGCTTGCAGGGGTATAGCAATCAGCCCCAGCATTTT.

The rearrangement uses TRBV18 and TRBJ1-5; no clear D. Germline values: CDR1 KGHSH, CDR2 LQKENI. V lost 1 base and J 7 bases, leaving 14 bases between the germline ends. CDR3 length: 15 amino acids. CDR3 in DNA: TGTGCCAGCTCACCACGAGGGAGGGATGGACAGCCCCAGCATTTT. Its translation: CASSPRGRDGQPQHF.